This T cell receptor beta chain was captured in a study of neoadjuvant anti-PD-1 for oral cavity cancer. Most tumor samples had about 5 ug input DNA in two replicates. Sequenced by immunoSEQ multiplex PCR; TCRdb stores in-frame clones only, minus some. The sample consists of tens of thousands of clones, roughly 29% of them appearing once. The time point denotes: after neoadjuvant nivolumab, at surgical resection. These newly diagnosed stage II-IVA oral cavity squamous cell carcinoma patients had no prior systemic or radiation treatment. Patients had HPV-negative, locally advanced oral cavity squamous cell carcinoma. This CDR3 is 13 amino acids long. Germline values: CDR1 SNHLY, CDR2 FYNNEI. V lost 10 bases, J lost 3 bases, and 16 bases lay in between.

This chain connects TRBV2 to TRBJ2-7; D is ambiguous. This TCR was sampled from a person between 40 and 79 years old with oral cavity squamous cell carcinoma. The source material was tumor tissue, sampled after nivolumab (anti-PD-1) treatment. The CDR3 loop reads CAIGPNLRYEQYF. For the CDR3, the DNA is TGTGCCATCGGACCAAATCTTCGCTACGAGCAGTACTTC.